This T cell receptor beta chain was found in a study of T-cell memory formation after mild COVID-19. From the 5' RACE reads, TCRdb called clonotypes with MiXCR, one entry per CDR3 protein. The sample lists roughly 320,000 distinct CDR3 sequences, around 30% occurring once. The CDR3 runs 16 residues. J gave up 2 bases and V 0 bases, and 5 bases lay outside the gene matches. The germline V gene has CDR1 KGHSH and CDR2 LQKENI. The chain joins TRBV18 to TRBJ1-2, with 8 bases fitting TRBD1. The sequence came from an adult woman who had mild COVID-19 (a few samples of this study predate the infection). Cell type and time point are not known. The specimen sequenced was PBMCs or a T cell subset sorted from them (not recorded which). The CDR3 DNA sequence: TGTGCCAGCTCACCACCGCGCCAGGGGGCGAACTATGGCTACACCTTC. Its translation is CASSPPRQGANYGYTF.